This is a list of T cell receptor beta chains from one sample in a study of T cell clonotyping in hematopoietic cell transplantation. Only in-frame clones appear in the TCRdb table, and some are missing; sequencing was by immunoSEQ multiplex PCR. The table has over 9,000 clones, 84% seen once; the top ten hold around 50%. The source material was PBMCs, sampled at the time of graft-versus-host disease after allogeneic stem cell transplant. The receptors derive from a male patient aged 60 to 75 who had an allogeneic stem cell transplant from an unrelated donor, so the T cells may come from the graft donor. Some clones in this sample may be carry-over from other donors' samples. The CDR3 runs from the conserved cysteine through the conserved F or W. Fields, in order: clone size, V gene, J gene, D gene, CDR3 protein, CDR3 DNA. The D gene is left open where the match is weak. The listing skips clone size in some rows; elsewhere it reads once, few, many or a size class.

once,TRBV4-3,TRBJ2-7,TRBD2,CASSQGLTSGGSYEQYF,TGCGCCAGCAGCCAAGGGCTGACTAGCGGGGGGTCCTACGAGCAGTACTTC
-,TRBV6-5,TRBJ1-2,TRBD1,CASSQTGPHYGYTF,TGTGCCAGCAGTCAGACAGGGCCCCACTATGGCTACACCTTC
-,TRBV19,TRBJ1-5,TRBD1,CASSISGQDSRPQHF,TGTGCCAGTAGTATCTCAGGACAGGACTCGCGGCCCCAGCATTTT
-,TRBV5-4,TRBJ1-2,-,CASSLGGGSDYGYTF,TGTGCCAGCAGCTTGGGGGGGGGCAGTGACTATGGCTACACCTTC
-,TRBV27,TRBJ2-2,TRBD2,CASSLAGGELFF,TGTGCCAGCTCCCTAGCGGGCGGGGAGCTGTTTTTT
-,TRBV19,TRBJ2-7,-,CALPGGTAYEQYF,TGTGCCCTTCCCGGCGGGACGGCCTACGAGCAGTACTTC
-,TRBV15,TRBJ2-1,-,CATSSLRGANNEQFF,TGTGCCACCAGCAGCCTGAGGGGGGCAAACAATGAGCAGTTCTTC
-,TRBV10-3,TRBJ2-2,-,CAISESGRTGELFF,TGTGCCATCAGTGAGTCGGGACGCACCGGGGAGCTGTTTTTT
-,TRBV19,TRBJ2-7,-,CASSPGYGVYEQYF,TGTGCCAGTAGTCCTGGTTATGGGGTCTACGAGCAGTACTTC
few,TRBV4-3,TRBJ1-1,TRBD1,CASSQDRGQSNTEAFF,TGCGCCAGCAGCCAAGATCGGGGACAGTCGAACACTGAAGCTTTCTTT
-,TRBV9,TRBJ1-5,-,CASSKGHAGQPQHF,TGTGCCAGCAGCAAGGGACATGCCGGTCAGCCCCAGCATTTT
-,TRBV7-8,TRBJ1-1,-,CASSLPGQNTEAFF,TGTGCCAGCAGTCTACCTGGGCAGAACACTGAAGCTTTCTTT
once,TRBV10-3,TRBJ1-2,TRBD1,CAISEYGQGLGGYTF,TGTGCCATCAGTGAGTACGGACAGGGACTTGGTGGCTACACCTTC
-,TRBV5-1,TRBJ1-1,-,CASSSAREAFF,TGCGCCAGCAGCTCCGCGAGGGAAGCTTTCTTT
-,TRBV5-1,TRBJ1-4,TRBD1,CASSLGQGIATNEKLFF,TGCGCCAGCAGCTTGGGACAGGGGATAGCAACTAATGAAAAACTGTTTTTT
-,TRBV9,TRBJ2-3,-,CASSVGGRDTQYF,TGTGCCAGCAGCGTAGGGGGGAGAGATACGCAGTATTTT
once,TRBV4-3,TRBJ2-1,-,CASSSGAGSLTSYNEQFF,TGCGCCAGCAGCAGCGGCGCAGGCAGTTTAACTTCCTACAATGAGCAGTTCTTC
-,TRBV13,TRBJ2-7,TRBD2,CASSSKAGPYEQYF,TGTGCCAGCAGCTCCAAAGCGGGGCCCTACGAGCAGTACTTC
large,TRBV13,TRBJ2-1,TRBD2,CASSDLAGMLGRQFF,TGTGCCAGCAGCGACCTAGCGGGTATGCTCGGTCGGCAGTTCTTC
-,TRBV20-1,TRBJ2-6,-,CSAFGANVLTF,TGCAGTGCCTTTGGGGCCAACGTCCTGACTTTC
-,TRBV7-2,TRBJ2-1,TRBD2,CASSPHPLADSYNEQFF,TGTGCCAGCAGCCCTCACCCACTAGCGGACTCCTACAATGAGCAGTTCTTC
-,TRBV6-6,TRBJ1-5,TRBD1,CASSGTGTGGGQPQHF,TGTGCCAGCAGTGGAACCGGGACAGGGGGCGGTCAGCCCCAGCATTTT
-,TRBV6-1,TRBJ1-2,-,CASSPKGGCGYTF,TGTGCCAGCAGTCCAAAAGGGGGATGCGGCTACACCTTC
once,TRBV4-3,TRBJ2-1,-,CASSQDGNSYNEQFF,TGCGCCAGCAGCCAAGACGGGAACTCCTACAATGAGCAGTTCTTC
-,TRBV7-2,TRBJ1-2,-,CASTPPGLANYGYTF,TGTGCCAGCACCCCCCCGGGACTAGCTAACTATGGCTACACCTTC
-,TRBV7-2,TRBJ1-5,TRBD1,CASSSRQGNQPQHF,TGTGCCAGCAGCTCGAGACAGGGAAATCAGCCCCAGCATTTT
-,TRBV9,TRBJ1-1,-,CASSVVALGEAFF,TGTGCCAGCAGCGTAGTAGCCCTTGGGGAAGCTTTCTTT
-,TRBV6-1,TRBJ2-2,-,CASKTGELFF,TGTGCCAGCAAGACCGGGGAGCTGTTTTTT
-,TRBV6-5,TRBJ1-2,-,CASSYRVGRIYGYTF,TGTGCCAGCAGTTACCGGGTCGGCAGGATCTATGGCTACACCTTC
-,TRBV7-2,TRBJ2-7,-,CAAAEGKGSYEQYF,TGTGCCGCAGCGGAGGGTAAGGGGTCCTACGAGCAGTACTTC
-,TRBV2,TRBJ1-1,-,CASQPTDLNTEAFF,TGTGCCAGCCAGCCTACCGATTTGAACACTGAAGCTTTCTTT
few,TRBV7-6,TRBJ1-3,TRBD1,CASSLVGQLSGNTIYF,TGTGCCAGCAGCTTAGTGGGACAGCTCTCTGGAAACACCATATATTTT
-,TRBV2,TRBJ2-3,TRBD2,CASRPGTSGWSTDTQYF,TGTGCCAGCAGGCCCGGGACTAGCGGATGGAGCACAGATACGCAGTATTTT
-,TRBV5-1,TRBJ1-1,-,CASSFETVNTEAFF,TGCGCCAGCAGCTTTGAGACAGTGAACACTGAAGCTTTCTTT
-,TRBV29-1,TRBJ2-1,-,CSALLDSSYNEQFF,TGCAGCGCCCTCTTAGACAGCTCCTACAATGAGCAGTTCTTC
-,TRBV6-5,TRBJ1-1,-,CASSYSLLGYGTEAFF,TGTGCCAGCAGTTACTCGTTGCTCGGGTACGGCACTGAAGCTTTCTTT
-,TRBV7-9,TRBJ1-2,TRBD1,CASSLGTGGGYGYTF,TGTGCCAGCAGCTTAGGGACAGGGGGAGGCTATGGCTACACCTTC
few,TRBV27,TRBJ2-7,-,CASSLSGSTYEQYF,TGTGCCAGCAGTTTATCAGGTTCCACCTACGAGCAGTACTTC
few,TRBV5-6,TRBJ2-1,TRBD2,CASSSGGSNEQFF,TGTGCCAGCAGCTCGGGGGGTTCAAATGAGCAGTTCTTC
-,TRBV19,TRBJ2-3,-,CASSIGNPLYTDTQYF,TGTGCCAGTAGTATTGGGAACCCTCTCTACACAGATACGCAGTATTTT
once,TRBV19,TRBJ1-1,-,CASLGGGNTEAFF,TGTGCCTCCCTCGGAGGGGGTAACACTGAAGCTTTCTTT
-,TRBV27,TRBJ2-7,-,CASSLSTRISYEQYF,TGTGCCAGCAGTTTATCGACCAGGATCTCCTACGAGCAGTACTTC
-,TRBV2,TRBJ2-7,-,CASSGLSYEQYF,TGTGCCAGCAGTGGACTGTCCTACGAGCAGTACTTC
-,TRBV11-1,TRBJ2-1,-,CASSPGYNEQFF,TGTGCCAGCAGCCCCGGGTACAATGAGCAGTTCTTC
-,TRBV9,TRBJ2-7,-,CASSVATGGLYEQYF,TGTGCCAGCAGCGTAGCTACGGGGGGCCTGTACGAGCAGTACTTC
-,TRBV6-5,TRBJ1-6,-,CASSTRVDSPLHF,TGTGCCAGCAGTACCAGGGTAGATTCACCCCTCCACTTT
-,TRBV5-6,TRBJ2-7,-,CASSWEGQPYEQYF,TGTGCCAGCAGCTGGGAGGGACAGCCTTACGAGCAGTACTTC
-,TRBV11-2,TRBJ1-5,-,CASSSGLVNQPQHF,TGTGCCAGCAGCTCCGGGCTGGTCAATCAGCCCCAGCATTTT
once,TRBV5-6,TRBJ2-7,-,CASSQDASGGYEQYF,TGCGCCAGCAGCCAAGACGCATCAGGCGGCTACGAGCAGTACTTC
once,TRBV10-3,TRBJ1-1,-,CAISPRQEVNTEAFF,TGTGCCATCAGCCCCAGACAGGAGGTGAACACTGAAGCTTTCTTT
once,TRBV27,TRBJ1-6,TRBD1,CASSSGTANSPLHF,TGTGCCAGCAGTTCGGGGACAGCAAATTCACCCCTCCACTTT
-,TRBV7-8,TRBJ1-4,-,CASRAEGVRTANEKLFF,TGTGCCAGCAGGGCGGAGGGGGTTCGTACGGCTAATGAAAAACTGTTTTTT
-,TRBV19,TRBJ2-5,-,CASSIEGVSGTQYF,TGTGCCAGTAGTATCGAAGGGGTATCGGGTACCCAGTACTTC
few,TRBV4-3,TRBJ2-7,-,CASSQEWGADLTYEQYF,TGCGCCAGCAGCCAAGAATGGGGGGCGGACCTGACCTACGAGCAGTACTTC
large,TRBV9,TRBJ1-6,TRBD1,CARGDSYNSPLHF,TGTGCCAGAGGGGACAGCTATAATTCACCCCTCCACTTT
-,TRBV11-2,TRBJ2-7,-,CASSHTYEQYF,TGTGCCAGCAGCCACACCTACGAGCAGTACTTC
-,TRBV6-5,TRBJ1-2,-,CATLRGRGANYGYTF,TGTGCCACACTACGGGGAAGGGGGGCTAACTATGGCTACACCTTC
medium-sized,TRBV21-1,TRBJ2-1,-,CASSKVEGGASRADNEQFF,TGTGCCAGCAGCAAGGTAGAGGGTGGGGCCTCCCGGGCTGACAATGAGCAGTTCTTC
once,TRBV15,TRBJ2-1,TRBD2,CATSREWTSGGNEQFF,TGTGCCACCAGCAGAGAATGGACTAGCGGGGGGAATGAGCAGTTCTTC